This is a list of T cell receptor beta chains from one sample in a study of T cells in tumors after PD-1 blockade. Repertoires were generated with immunoSEQ multiplex PCR, while TCRdb's copy carries only in-frame clones and drops some. This sample has about 47,000 clones; roughly 73% occur once, and the top ten carry approximately 15%. The starting material was PBMCs, obtained before anti-PD-1 treatment. The receptor source for this set is a human donor with basal cell carcinoma. CDR3s include the opening cysteine and the closing phenylalanine or tryptophan. Some rows mark clone size as missing; the rest say once, few, many or name a class of expanded clone.

V: TRBV3-1/TRBV3-2
J: TRBJ2-2
size: -
CDR3: CASAQAGELFF

V: TRBV27
J: TRBJ1-1
size: -
CDR3: CASSRTPLGLRNTEAFF

V: TRBV3-1/TRBV3-2
J: TRBJ2-7
size: -
CDR3: CASSPLRGPYEQYF

V: TRBV7-9
J: TRBJ1-1
size: few
CDR3: CASSFGGNTEAFF

V: TRBV5-1
J: TRBJ1-1
size: -
CDR3: CASSPLTEKKNTEAFF

V: TRBV5-4
J: TRBJ2-1
size: once
CDR3: CASSSTGGEQFF

V: TRBV27
J: TRBJ2-1
size: few
CDR3: CASSFPSSGTSEQFF

V: TRBV5-6
J: TRBJ2-5
size: -
CDR3: CASSLLQGTQETQYF

V: TRBV2
J: TRBJ1-6
size: few
CDR3: CASRVLGQENSPLHF

V: TRBV5-1
J: TRBJ2-4
size: once
CDR3: CASSLVGLEGASGKNIQYF

V: TRBV7-3
J: TRBJ2-1
size: -
CDR3: CASSLKGDNEQFF

V: TRBV4-1
J: TRBJ2-3
size: -
CDR3: CASSSLHLVSSTDTQYF

V: TRBV7-2
J: TRBJ1-6
size: -
CDR3: CASSLGPRDRGESPLHF

V: TRBV5-6
J: TRBJ1-1
size: -
CDR3: CASSFRAGALRTEAFF

V: TRBV29-1
J: TRBJ1-1
size: -
CDR3: CSVFSRTLNTEAFF

V: TRBV28
J: TRBJ1-2
size: many
CDR3: CASRSDRGADYGYTF

V: TRBV11-3
J: TRBJ1-5
size: few
CDR3: CASSWDSYNQPQHF

V: TRBV11-1
J: TRBJ1-1
size: -
CDR3: CASSLNRMNTEAFF

V: TRBV10-3
J: TRBJ1-1
size: -
CDR3: CAISGGTEAFF

V: TRBV27
J: TRBJ2-5
size: -
CDR3: CASSLGGAQETQYF

V: TRBV9
J: TRBJ2-2
size: -
CDR3: CASSLGAGELFF

V: TRBV5-1
J: TRBJ2-1
size: -
CDR3: CASSPPGTNSYNEQFF

V: TRBV24-1
J: TRBJ2-3
size: few
CDR3: CATSRDPRRTDTQYF

V: TRBV7-9
J: TRBJ2-1
size: -
CDR3: CASSLGGSLYNEQFF